The following is a T cell receptor (beta chain) sequence with its context. As yet, its antigen is unknown. The entry originates in a study of T cell responses to AZD1222 COVID-19 vaccine. Looking at the study overall: Both about-4-week and about-12-week second-dose recipients were combined.

Assay used: immunoSEQ multiplex PCR; TCRdb lists only in-frame clones, some missing. Of about 120,000 clones detected, about 90% appear once; the ten largest clones hold around 7.5%. The CDR3 is 12 residues long. Germline V gives CDR1 SQVTM, CDR2 ANQGSEA. The V end was cut by 4 bases, the J end by 2 bases, with 7 bases between. Findings and caveats of the study: Vaccine-associated CD4 TCRs ranged over spike, dominating at 160-218 and 743-854. Females made up more of the donors, who were largely white British, and clonal diversity may have come out too low. Sampling that yielded the repertoires occurred only after the peak T cell response.

The specimen was peripheral blood, collected on day 0 of AZD1222 vaccination. This chain uses TRBV29-1 with TRBJ2-3; D might be TRBD1 or TRBD2, each matching 5 bases. This TCR was recovered from an adult in good health. The DNA of the CDR3 is TGCAGCGTTGGGGGGAACACAGATACGCAGTATTTT. This codes for CSVGGNTDTQYF.